The clone carrying this T cell receptor (beta chain) was recorded many times. Antigen: not known. The entry originates in a study of T cells in Graves' hyperthyroidism and ophthalmopathy. General study points: Most expanded thyroid clonotypes above 0.001 recurred in blood.

V was pared by 0 bases and J by 7 bases, with 7 bases between. The CDR3 has 11 residues. Germline CDR1 DFQATT, CDR2 SNEGSKA (reference sequence). TCR beta CDR3 region amplification was performed from RNA transcripts. First-round RT-PCR of the TCR CDR3 relied on the HTBI primer set. One entry per CDR3 protein results from TCRdb running MiXCR on the multiplex PCR reads. Among over 250,000 distinct CDR3 sequences, around a quarter were seen once, and the ten largest hold about a quarter. It was at first hyperthyroidism diagnosis, before any ophthalmopathy symptoms, that the blood sample was taken. The PBMCs were taken from approximately 9 ml of fresh peripheral blood.

Specimen: blood. The chain has TRBV20-1 and TRBJ2-7; D unresolved. The TCR was taken from a man in his forties or fifties with Graves' hyperthyroidism that later progressed to Graves' ophthalmopathy. The CDR3: CSARDLREQYF. The CDR3 DNA follows: TGCAGTGCTAGAGATCTGCGGGAGCAGTACTTC.